This T cell receptor (beta chain) is from a study of blood T cell repertoires in COVID-19. Across the whole study: There were acute and convalescent COVID-19 samples, and they came from the United States, Italy and Spain. Nucleic acid was either cDNA or gDNA, and it came from T cells, B-cell-depleted T cells, or PBMCs.

As originally analysed: Reference gene primer amplification gave estimated nucleated cell counts. Profiling relied on immunoSEQ multiplex PCR, and the TCRdb table lists in-frame clones only, not all of them. The DNA was the basis for D and trimming; V, J and clone size are from that table. The sample includes fewer than 200,000 clones, roughly 76% of them seen just once. CDR1 is LGHNA and CDR2 is YSLEER in the germline V gene. Trimming took 0 bases from V and 6 from J, leaving 5 bases between them. There are 13 residues in the CDR3. The sample taken for sequencing was peripheral blood. The source is a woman aged 80 or over with COVID-19, enrolled during active disease. The chain joins TRBV4-3 to TRBJ2-2; D gene unclear. The CDR3 sequence: CASSQDRAGELFF. In DNA form, the CDR3 reads TGCGCCAGCAGCCAAGATCGAGCCGGGGAGCTGTTTTTT.